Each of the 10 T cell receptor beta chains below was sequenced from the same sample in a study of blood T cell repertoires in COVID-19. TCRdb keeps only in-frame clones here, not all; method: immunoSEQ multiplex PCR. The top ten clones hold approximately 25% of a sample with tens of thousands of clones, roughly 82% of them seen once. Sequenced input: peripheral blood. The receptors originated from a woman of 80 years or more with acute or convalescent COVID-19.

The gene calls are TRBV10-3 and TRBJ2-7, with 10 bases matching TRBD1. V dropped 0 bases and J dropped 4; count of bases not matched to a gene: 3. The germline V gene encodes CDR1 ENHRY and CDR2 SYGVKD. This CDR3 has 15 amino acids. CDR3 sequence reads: CAISESGQGTYEQYF. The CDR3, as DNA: TGTGCCATCAGTGAGTCGGGACAGGGGACTTACGAGCAGTACTTC.

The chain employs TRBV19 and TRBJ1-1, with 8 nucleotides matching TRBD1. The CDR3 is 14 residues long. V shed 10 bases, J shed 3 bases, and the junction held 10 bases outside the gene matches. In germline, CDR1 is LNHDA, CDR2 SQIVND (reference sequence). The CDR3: CATSDRDKDTEAFF. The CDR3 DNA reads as TGTGCCACTTCGGACAGGGACAAGGACACTGAAGCTTTCTTT.

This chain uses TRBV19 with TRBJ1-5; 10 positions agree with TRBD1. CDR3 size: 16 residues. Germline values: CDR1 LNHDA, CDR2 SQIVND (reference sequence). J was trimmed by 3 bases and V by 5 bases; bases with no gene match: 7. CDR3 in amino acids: CASSPTGQGTNQPQHF. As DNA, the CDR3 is TGTGCCAGTAGTCCGACGGGACAGGGGACCAATCAGCCCCAGCATTTT.

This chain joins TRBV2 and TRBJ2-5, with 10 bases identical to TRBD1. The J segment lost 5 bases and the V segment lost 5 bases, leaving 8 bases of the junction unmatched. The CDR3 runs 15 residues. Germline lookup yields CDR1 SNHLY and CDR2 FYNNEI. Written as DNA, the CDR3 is TGTGCCAGCAGTCGGGACAGGGGAAAGGGTGAGACCCAGTACTTC. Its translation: CASSRDRGKGETQYF.

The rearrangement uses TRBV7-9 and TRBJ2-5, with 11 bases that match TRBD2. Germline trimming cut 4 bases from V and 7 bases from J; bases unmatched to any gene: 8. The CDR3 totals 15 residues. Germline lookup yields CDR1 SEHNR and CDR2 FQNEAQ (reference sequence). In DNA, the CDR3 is TGTGCCAGCAGCTCGGGGACTAGCGGCACGGGGACCCAGTACTTC. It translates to CASSSGTSGTGTQYF.

The CDR3 DNA reads TGTGCCAGCAACCTACCGGGACAACCCTATGGCTACACCTTC. This gives the protein CASNLPGQPYGYTF. V usage is TRBV28 and J usage is TRBJ1-2, with D perhaps matching TRBD1 (6 bases). There are 14 residues in the CDR3. Germline V gene lookup returns CDR1 MDHEN and CDR2 SYDVKM. V lost 7 bases and J lost 4, with 16 bases in between.

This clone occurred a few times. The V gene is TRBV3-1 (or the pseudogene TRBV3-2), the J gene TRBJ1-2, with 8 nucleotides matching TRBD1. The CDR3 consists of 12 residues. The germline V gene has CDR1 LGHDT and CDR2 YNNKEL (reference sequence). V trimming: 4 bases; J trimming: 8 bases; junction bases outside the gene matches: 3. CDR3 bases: TGTGCCAGCAGCCCACAGGGGGTGGGCTACACCTTC. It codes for CASSPQGVGYTF.

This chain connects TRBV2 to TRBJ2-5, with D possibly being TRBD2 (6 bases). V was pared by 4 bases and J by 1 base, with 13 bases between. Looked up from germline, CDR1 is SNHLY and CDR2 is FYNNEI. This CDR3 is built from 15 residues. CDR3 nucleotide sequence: TGTGCCAGCAGTGTGCAGCGGGCCAGCCAAGAGACCCAGTACTTC. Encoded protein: CASSVQRASQETQYF.

CDR3 residues: CASSQGVSRDISSGANVLTF. Here the CDR3 DNA reads TGTGCCAGCAGCCAAGGTGTTTCAAGAGACATTAGCTCTGGGGCCAACGTCCTGACTTTC. The chain has TRBV3-1 (or the pseudogene TRBV3-2) and TRBJ2-6; D gene ambiguous. Looked up from germline, CDR1 is LGHDT and CDR2 is YNNKEL (reference sequence). Deletions cut 1 base from V and 0 bases from J, with 19 bases between. CDR3 length: 20 amino acids.

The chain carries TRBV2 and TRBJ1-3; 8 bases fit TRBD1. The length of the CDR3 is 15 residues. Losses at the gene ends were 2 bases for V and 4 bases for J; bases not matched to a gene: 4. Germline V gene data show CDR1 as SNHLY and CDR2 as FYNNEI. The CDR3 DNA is TGTGCCAGCAGTGAACGGACAGGGAGAGGAAACACCATATATTTT. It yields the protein CASSERTGRGNTIYF.